This TCR beta chain derives from a study of beta chain features in type 1 diabetes listed by TCRdb under 2018. Regarding the complete study: No differences in mean age, gender distribution, total cell number or subset yield were found between patients and healthy donors. A total of around 110,000,000 sorted cells were examined across all samples, and RNA yield correlated strongly with the number of cells per subset. The study compared the TCRB repertoires of sorted circulating CD4+ T cell subsets in recently diagnosed type 1 diabetes patients with those in matched healthy donors. Regulatory and stem cell-like memory subsets were isolated from only 8 patients and roughly 8 healthy donors, whereas naive and central memory subsets came from all 30 or so donors. Study-level results and caveats: Because the HLA sub-analyses included only small numbers of individuals, any influence of HLA type on TCRB rearrangement was left unresolved. Patients with type 1 diabetes made fewer insertions and deleted more nucleotides at VDJ recombination sites, implying thymic rearrangement abnormalities. The naive, central memory and regulatory TCRB repertoires appeared to resemble one another more closely among patients than among healthy donors. A moderate but significant shortening of TCRB CDR3 length was observed in type 1 diabetes patients in all four CD4+ subsets. PCR may preferentially amplify shorter templates, but because patient and control samples were amplified and corrected together, any resulting skew would affect both groups equally. Because cDNA rather than genomic DNA was sequenced, highly expressing activated cells could have been over-represented, although no difference in activation and CD3 levels was found between groups.

The CDR3 measures 18 amino acids from cysteine to phenylalanine. Kept here is only the CDR3 DNA, which spans 54 bases and is read in frame from base 1. CDR1 and CDR2 are read off the germline V gene (reference sequence) as SGHNT and YYREEE. Trimming accounts for 2 bases at V and 5 bases at J, while the number of junction bases matched to no gene is 13. The entire isolated RNA was reverse transcribed using the High Capacity cDNA Reverse Transcription Kit, and thus expressed TCRB transcripts were sequenced. Deep immunoSEQ sequencing was performed on naive, central memory and regulatory T cell samples, with an average of about 4 million total reads per sample. Sorted cells were lysed in RLT buffer and RNA was extracted with DNase-treated RNeasy Micro or Mini kits, depending on cell number. Each cell subset was processed on its own to prevent cross-contamination, while patient and healthy donor samples were processed together. Using the immunoSEQ multiplex PCR, TCRB sequences were amplified from cDNA into 87-bp fragments spanning the CDR3 region. Sequencing of the amplicons was performed on the Illumina HiSeq platform. The study's own analysis went as follows. PCR bias was corrected computationally using synthetic template baselines, and reads within Hamming distance 2 were collapsed, with unmergeable singletons discarded. By aligning reads against IMGT, V, D and J genes, CDR3 length, and insertions or deletions at six rearrangement sites were assigned. Within each subset, clonotype counts were normalized to sorted cell number, and only after that were true diversity and Gini coefficients computed with the tcR R package. The overlap coefficient, calculated on TCRB nucleotide sequences, was used to quantify repertoire sharing. Out-of-frame TCRB sequences from naive cells were analyzed as a proxy for the pre-selection repertoire. As stored in TCRdb, this immuneACCESS dataset retains in-frame rearrangements with V and J assigned. A fraction of the clones does not appear; measured against another copy, unresolved V genes explain less than half of the discrepancy, and the remainder lacks a known reason. The V and J calls and clone size come from that table; D and trimming were worked out from the DNA. This sample comprises some 900,000 clones, under 20% of them detected only once. The ten most abundant clones make up 0.023% of the sample.

Each donor gave one peripheral blood draw, approximately 120 mL on average, collected into heparinised tubes. Naive, central memory, regulatory and stem cell-like memory CD4+ T cells were sorted on a BD FACSAria II using a panel including CD45RO, CCR7, CD25, CD127, CD95 and CD27. Purity was above 95% for every sorted population. PBMCs were separated immediately by Lymphoprep density gradient centrifugation and were stained directly, without being cultured. So that batch effects would be minimized, each experiment stained and sorted samples in pairs, pairing one healthy donor with one patient. This clone was found once. It has no known antigen specificity. No quality values exist for individual bases; no much larger clone is one base distant.

The sequence joins TRBV5-4 to TRBJ2-2; TRBD2 lines up with 9 middle nucleotides. The material sequenced was naive CD4+ T cells from blood. Interpreted using the paper, the cell subset or site label stands for: true naive CD4+ T cells. The receptor's source is a woman aged 18-29 years in good health. The DNA sequence follows: TGTGCCAGCAGCTTAAGAGGCGGGAGGGCCCCGGGGACCGGGGAGCTGTTTTTT. Its translation is CASSLRGGRAPGTGELFF.